The next 26 T cell receptor beta chains were all read from a single sample in a study of regulatory T cells in long-lasting Graves disease. Both iRepertoire HTBI primers and Arm-PCR of CDR3 regions were used to build the TCR beta libraries. TCRdb itself ran the multiplex PCR reads through MiXCR, one entry per CDR3 protein. The table lists 350,000 to 450,000 distinct CDR3 sequences, about 15% of them singletons. Time point noted: newly diagnosed GD, antithyroid drugs for less than 3 months. After RNA was extracted from PBMCs, the TCR library was made from it. Another study also made use of these data, one on T cells in Graves' hyperthyroidism and ophthalmopathy.

This specimen was peripheral blood mononuclear cells (PBMCs), taken at new diagnosis, from a patient treated with antithyroid drugs. Source of these receptors: a woman in her 40s with Graves disease.

CDR3 nucleotides: TGTGCCAGCTCCCGGGGACAGGGGGTCTCGTACGAGCAGTACTTC. It specifies CASSRGQGVSYEQYF. The chain couples TRBV18 to TRBJ2-7; 11 bases agree with TRBD1. The ends lost 6 bases at V and 4 bases at J; junction bases unmatched: 8. From germline, CDR1 is KGHSH and CDR2 LQKENI. The CDR3 sequence is 15 residues long.

There are many counts of this clonotype. The rearrangement joins TRBV19 to TRBJ2-3; 11 bases match TRBD2. The V gene end was trimmed by 10 bases and the J gene end by 3 bases; junction bases not matched to a gene: 12. CDR3 size: 16 residues. Per the germline V gene, CDR1 is LNHDA and CDR2 is SQIVND (reference sequence). CDR3 loop: CATVVSLAGGTDTQYF. The CDR3 DNA reads TGTGCCACAGTAGTGAGTCTAGCGGGAGGTACAGATACGCAGTATTTT.

V gene TRBV6-2 or TRBV6-3 combines with J gene TRBJ2-7; TRBD2 might be the D (6 bases). The CDR3 sequence is 16 residues long. Germline V gene sequence: CDR1 MNHEY, CDR2 SVGEGT. V gave up 4 bases and J gave up 7 bases, with 23 bases separating them. CDR3: CASSSSVYSSYNEQYF. The CDR3 DNA sequence: TGTGCCAGCAGTTCTAGCGTCTATAGCTCCTACAATGAGCAGTACTTC.

There are many counts of this clonotype. This chain uses TRBV13 with TRBJ2-7; 8 bases line up with TRBD1. Germline V lookup: CDR1 PRHDT, CDR2 FYEKMQ (reference sequence). CDR3 length: 14 residues. V lost 5 bases to trimming and J lost 6 bases; unmatched junction nucleotides: 9. CDR3 in DNA: TGTGCCAGCAGCCCCCGGGCCCAGGGGGCCGAGCAGTACTTC. Amino acids: CASSPRAQGAEQYF.

This rearrangement joins TRBV6-1 to TRBJ1-5; 9 bases are a match to TRBD1. Germline CDR1 reads MNHNS; CDR2 reads SASEGT. V lost 10 bases to trimming and J lost 2 bases; unmatched junction nucleotides: 6. The CDR3 length is 14 residues. This CDR3 is CATSWDRGNQPQHF. CDR3 coding DNA: TGTGCCACGTCCTGGGACAGGGGCAATCAGCCCCAGCATTTT.

This clonotype occurred a few times. The chain recombines TRBV20-1 with TRBJ2-5, with D maybe TRBD2 (6 bases). The CDR3 runs to 14 residues. Germline V gives CDR1 DFQATT, CDR2 SNEGSKA (reference sequence). V gave up 3 bases and J gave up 0 bases, with 11 bases separating them. DNA for the CDR3: TGCAGTGCTAGTTCAGGAGGGGACCAAGAGACCCAGTACTTC. Its protein is CSASSGGDQETQYF.

The rearrangement uses TRBV11-3 and TRBJ2-1; 12 nucleotides agree with TRBD2. Looked up from germline, CDR1 is SGHNT and CDR2 is YENEEA. The junction had 9 bases not matched to a gene; V was cut back by 2 bases and J by 7 bases. The CDR3 runs to 17 residues. The CDR3: CASSLYLAGGIANEQFF. CDR3 sequence (DNA): TGTGCCAGCAGCTTATATCTAGCGGGAGGGATCGCGAATGAGCAGTTCTTC. The whole variable domain, remainder taken from reference TRBV11-3 and TRBJ2-1, is EAGVVQSPRYKIIEKKQPVAFWCNPISGHNTLYWYLQNLGQGPELLIRYENEEAVDDSQLPKDRFSAERLKGVDSTLKIQPAELGDSAVYLCASSLYLAGGIANEQFFGPGTRLTVL.

The chain joins TRBV7-2 to TRBJ2-3; a possible D gene is TRBD1 (6 bases). This CDR3 spans 17 amino acids. Germline CDR1 SGHTA, CDR2 FQGNSA. V was pared by 2 bases and J by 4 bases, with 19 bases between. DNA for the CDR3: TGTGCCAGCAGCTTATTTGCCCGGACAGTTGCGGCAGATACGCAGTATTTT. Its translation: CASSLFARTVAADTQYF.

In the case of this clonotype: A much larger clone differs from this one at a single base, so this may be a read error. This chain connects TRBV7-3 to TRBJ2-3; 9 bases are shared with TRBD1. The CDR3 is 16 amino acids. Trimming removed 1 base from V and 3 bases from J; junction bases left unmatched: 5. Germline V CDR1 and CDR2: SGHTA, FQGTGA. CDR3 loop: CASSLRQGGGTDTQYF. The CDR3 DNA follows: TGTGCCAGCAGCTTAAGACAGGGGGGAGGGACAGATACGCAGTATTTT. The variable domain in full, with the rest retrieved from reference TRBV7-3 and TRBJ2-3, is GAGVSQTPSNKVTEKGKYVELRCDPISGHTALYWYRQSLGQGPEFLIYFQGTGAADDSGLPNDRFFAVRPEGSVSTLKIQRTERGDSAVYLCASSLRQGGGTDTQYFGPGTRLTVL.

This clonotype was detected ten times or more. The gene calls are TRBV19 and TRBJ2-7, with 10 bases lining up with TRBD2. With 5 bases clipped from V and 2 bases from J, the junction kept 9 bases outside the gene matches. CDR3 length equals 16 residues. Germline lookup yields CDR1 LNHDA and CDR2 SQIVND (reference sequence). CDR3 in DNA: TGTGCCAGTAGTTCGACCGGACTAGCGGAGACCTACGAGCAGTACTTC. It translates to CASSSTGLAETYEQYF.

There are many counts of this clonotype. This sequence joins TRBV20-1 and TRBJ1-4; D may be TRBD1 (6 bases). The germline V gene encodes CDR1 DFQATT and CDR2 SNEGSKA (reference sequence). This CDR3 is built from 12 residues. Trimming took 6 bases from V and 5 from J, leaving 10 bases between them. This chain's CDR3 is CSAHRENEKLFF. CDR3 sequence (DNA): TGCAGTGCCCACAGGGAAAATGAAAAACTGTTTTTT.

The gene calls are TRBV27 and TRBJ2-1, with 9 nucleotides matching TRBD2. The V and J ends lost 7 bases and 4 bases, in that order; junction bases with no gene match: 8. From germline, CDR1 is MNHEY and CDR2 SMNVEV (reference sequence). The CDR3 is made up of 15 amino acids. CDR3 region: CASTTLAGPYNEQFF. The CDR3 DNA is TGTGCCAGCACCACCCTAGCGGGGCCTTACAATGAGCAGTTCTTC.

This clonotype came up a few times. This sequence may be a read error, since a much larger clone differs from it by one base. The V and J genes are TRBV2 and TRBJ2-7; D is ambiguous. V lost 0 bases to trimming and J lost 0 bases, with 6 bases between them. CDR1 and CDR2 from the germline V gene are SNHLY and FYNNEI. The CDR3 contains 14 residues. The CDR3 DNA sequence: TGTGCCAGCAGTGAAGCCGTCAACTCCTACGAGCAGTACTTC. Its protein product is CASSEAVNSYEQYF. Looking up the rest from reference TRBV2 and TRBJ2-7 gives the full variable domain: EPEVTQTPSHQVTQMGQEVILRCVPISNHLYFYWYRQILGQKVEFLVSFYNNEISEKSEIFDDQFSVERPDGSNFTLKIRSTKLEDSAMYFCASSEAVNSYEQYFGPGTRLTVT.

In this sample, this clonotype turned up a few times. The chain is built from TRBV19 and TRBJ2-2, with D possibly being TRBD1 or TRBD2 (5 bases each). Germline-derived CDR1 and CDR2 are LNHDA and SQIVND (reference sequence). Trimming shortened V by 3 bases and J by 3 bases, and 11 bases separated the two germline ends. This CDR3 region has 15 residues. CDR3: CASSIEQGDTGELFF. CDR3 DNA: TGTGCCAGTAGTATTGAGCAGGGAGACACCGGGGAGCTGTTTTTT.

This chain links TRBV7-3 with TRBJ2-2, with D perhaps matching TRBD2 (6 bases). CDR1 is SGHTA and CDR2 is FQGTGA in the germline V gene. This CDR3 is 15 amino acids long. The germline V and J ends were trimmed by 1 base and 3 bases, with 9 bases remaining between them. CDR3 sequence reads: CASSLIGGHTGELFF. The CDR3 DNA is TGTGCCAGCAGCTTAATCGGGGGACACACCGGGGAGCTGTTTTTT.

The sample holds one count of this clonotype. V is TRBV19 and J is TRBJ2-4; 8 bases align to TRBD2. The CDR3 length is 14 residues. Germline CDR1 reads LNHDA; CDR2 reads SQIVND (reference sequence). J lost 5 bases, V lost 3 bases, and 3 bases had no gene match. DNA of the CDR3: TGTGCCAGTAGTATGGGGACTAGAGAAAACATTCAGTACTTC. Amino acid sequence: CASSMGTRENIQYF.

This clonotype was seen only once. A far larger clone lies a single base away; this is likely a read error. This chain uses TRBV12-5 with TRBJ1-1; D is uncertain. The J call is doubtful: the DNA matches TRBJ2-3 better. The length of the CDR3 is 12 residues. From germline, CDR1 is LGHNT and CDR2 FRNRAP. The CDR3, as DNA: TGTGCTAGTGTCTCGGAAGAATCTACGCAGTATTTT. The encoded protein is CASVSEESTQYF.

The chain links TRBV6-1 to TRBJ1-1; D unresolved. This CDR3 spans 13 amino acids. Germline V lookup: CDR1 MNHNS, CDR2 SASEGT. Trimming took 7 bases from V and 4 from J, leaving 13 bases between them. CDR3 DNA: TGTGCCAGCACCTTCGAGGGCGTCACTGAAGCTTTCTTT. It translates to CASTFEGVTEAFF.

This clonotype occurred many times. This chain connects TRBV7-2 to TRBJ2-5; no definite D call. V was clipped by 4 bases and J by 5 bases, with 20 bases between them. The CDR3 has 16 amino acids. Germline V lookup: CDR1 SGHTA, CDR2 FQGNSA. The CDR3 protein is CASSSPPPRPQETQYF. The DNA of the CDR3 is TGTGCCAGCAGCTCGCCCCCCCCCAGGCCCCAGGAGACCCAGTACTTC.

In this sample, this clonotype turned up a few times. The V and J genes are TRBV20-1 and TRBJ2-3, with 14 bases lining up with TRBD2. The germline V gene has CDR1 DFQATT and CDR2 SNEGSKA (reference sequence). The V gene end was trimmed by 3 bases and the J gene end by 5 bases; junction bases not matched to a gene: 10. This CDR3 comprises 17 residues. CDR3 loop: CSASGPTSGRAGDTQYF. CDR3 coding DNA: TGCAGTGCTAGCGGCCCGACTAGCGGGAGGGCCGGAGATACGCAGTATTTT.

This clonotype was observed many times. The V call is TRBV2, the J call TRBJ1-1; TRBD1 might be the D (5 bases). Looked up from germline, CDR1 is SNHLY and CDR2 is FYNNEI. The CDR3 runs to 18 residues. Trimming pared 5 bases from V and 4 bases from J, leaving 26 bases between. The CDR3 here is CASSKYTGLRASGTEAFF. The CDR3 DNA reads TGTGCCAGCAGTAAATATACAGGTCTGCGAGCGTCGGGCACTGAAGCTTTCTTT. The whole variable domain, remainder taken from reference TRBV2 and TRBJ1-1, is EPEVTQTPSHQVTQMGQEVILRCVPISNHLYFYWYRQILGQKVEFLVSFYNNEISEKSEIFDDQFSVERPDGSNFTLKIRSTKLEDSAMYFCASSKYTGLRASGTEAFFGQGTRLTVV.

This clonotype has ten or more counts. J is TRBJ2-7 and V is TRBV7-2, with D uncertain. The CDR3 totals 14 residues. V dropped 6 bases and J dropped 0 bases, with 12 bases sitting between them. CDR1 and CDR2 (germline): SGHTA, FQGNSA. Here the CDR3 DNA reads TGTGCCAGCAGTGCCAGCGCGGACTCCTACGAGCAGTACTTC. This codes for CASSASADSYEQYF. Based on the CDR3 plus reference TRBV7-2 and TRBJ2-7, the full variable domain is GAGVSQSPSNKVTEKGKDVELRCDPISGHTALYWYRQSLGQGLEFLIYFQGNSAPDKSGLPSDRFSAERTGGSVSTLTIQRTQQEDSAVYLCASSASADSYEQYFGPGTRLTVT.

In this sample, this clonotype turned up many times. The J gene is TRBJ2-2, the V gene TRBV2; unclear D gene. V lost 4 bases, J lost 7 bases, and 13 bases lay in between. Germline V lookup: CDR1 SNHLY, CDR2 FYNNEI. The CDR3 has 14 amino acids. CDR3 nucleotides: TGTGCCAGCAGTGCCGGGCCGTGGGACGGGGAGCTGTTTTTT. Its protein product is CASSAGPWDGELFF.

This clonotype has ten or more counts. V and J are TRBV11-2 and TRBJ2-1; possibly TRBD1 for D (5 bases). Trimming cost V 1 base and J 10 bases, with 14 bases left between them. The CDR3 covers 14 residues. Looked up from germline, CDR1 is SGHAT and CDR2 is FQNNGV. CDR3 loop: CASSLAQYTGEQFF. The DNA for the CDR3 is TGTGCCAGCAGCTTAGCCCAATATACAGGCGAGCAGTTCTTC.

Many counts were recorded for this clonotype. V gene TRBV20-1 combines with J gene TRBJ2-1, with TRBD2 matching 11 bases. CDR1 and CDR2 (germline): DFQATT, SNEGSKA (reference sequence). This CDR3 spans 15 amino acids. Germline trimming cut 2 bases from V and 7 bases from J; bases unmatched to any gene: 7. CDR3 bases: TGCAGTGCTAGACTTAGCGGGAGGGCCTTGAATGAGCAGTTCTTC. Translated: CSARLSGRALNEQFF.

This clonotype turned up a few times. This chain uses TRBV29-1 with TRBJ2-1; D is unclear. Germline CDR1 and CDR2: SQVTM and ANQGSEA. This CDR3 region has 17 residues. The V gene lost 1 base and the J gene lost 0 bases, with 16 bases spanning the gap. In nucleotides, the CDR3 is TGCAGCGTTGAAGTAACCGACCCGCCCACCTCCTACAATGAGCAGTTCTTC. Protein sequence: CSVEVTDPPTSYNEQFF.